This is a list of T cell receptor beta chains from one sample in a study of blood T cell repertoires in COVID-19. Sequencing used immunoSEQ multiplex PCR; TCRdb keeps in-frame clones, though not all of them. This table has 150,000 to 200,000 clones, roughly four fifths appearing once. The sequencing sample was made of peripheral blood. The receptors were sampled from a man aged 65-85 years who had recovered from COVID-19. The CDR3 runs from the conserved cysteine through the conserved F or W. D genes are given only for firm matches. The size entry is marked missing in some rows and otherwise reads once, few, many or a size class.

TGTGCCTGGAGTGTTCGACTAGCGGGAGTCGGTACCGGGGAGCTGTTTTTT CAWSVRLAGVGTGELFF TRBD2 TRBJ2-2 NA TRBV30
TGTGCCAGCAGCTTGACTAGCGGCGGGGTCGAGCAGTACTTC CASSLTSGGVEQYF TRBD2 TRBJ2-7 NA TRBV7-2
TGTGCCAGTAGTGAAGAAGGGGTGAGCTCCTATAATTCACCCCTCCACTTT CASSEEGVSSYNSPLHF NA TRBJ1-6 NA TRBV19
TGTGCCGCCAGGGACAGGGACTCCTACGAGCAGTACTTC CAARDRDSYEQYF TRBD1 TRBJ2-7 NA TRBV10-3
TGTGCCAGCAGGAGGGACTACCAAATGAACACTGAAGCTTTCTTT CASRRDYQMNTEAFF NA TRBJ1-1 once TRBV21-1
TGTGCCAGCAGCCCGGGACTAGCTACTACCTACGAGCAGTACTTC CASSPGLATTYEQYF TRBD2 TRBJ2-7 NA TRBV3-1/TRBV3-2
TGTGCCAGCAGCCAAGACAGGGAGACCCAGTACTTC CASSQDRETQYF NA TRBJ2-5 NA TRBV3-1/TRBV3-2
TGTGCCAGCAGTATGGGGACTAGCTCCTACGAGCAGTACTTC CASSMGTSSYEQYF TRBD2 TRBJ2-7 NA TRBV6-6
TGTGCCAGCAGCCAAGGCGGCGCGACTGAGACCCAGTACTTC CASSQGGATETQYF NA TRBJ2-5 NA TRBV3-1/TRBV3-2
TGTGCCAGCTCCTTACTAGCGAGCACAGATACGCAGTATTTT CASSLLASTDTQYF TRBD2 TRBJ2-3 NA TRBV6-5
TGTGCCAGCAGTTCGGACAGGGAGGGTCATATAATTTCACCCCTCCACTTT CASSSDREGHIISPLHF TRBD1 TRBJ1-6 NA TRBV27
TGCGCCAGCAGTGACCACCAGGGACTAGCAGGGGTCAATGAGCAGTTCTTC CASSDHQGLAGVNEQFF TRBD2 TRBJ2-1 NA TRBV10-1
TGTGCCAGCAGCATGGGACTAGCGGGAGGAACAGATACGCAGTATTTT CASSMGLAGGTDTQYF TRBD2 TRBJ2-3 NA TRBV7-2
TGCAGCGCTGAAGCGACTATGGGAACAGATACGCAGTATTTT CSAEATMGTDTQYF NA TRBJ2-3 many TRBV29-1
TGTGCCAGCAGCCCCACTTTTAGCACCGGGGAGCTGTTTTTT CASSPTFSTGELFF NA TRBJ2-2 NA TRBV9
TGTGCCAGCAGTCGAGGGGACAGGCCGCAGCCCCAGCATTTT CASSRGDRPQPQHF TRBD1 TRBJ1-5 NA TRBV27
TGTGCCAGCAGTTACTCGAGTGGGGCGCCCAGGGGGAATCAGCCCCAGCATTTT CASSYSSGAPRGNQPQHF TRBD1 TRBJ1-5 NA TRBV6-2/TRBV6-3
TGTGCCAGCAGCTTATTCGGGCAGGGGGCCTACAATGAGCAGTTCTTC CASSLFGQGAYNEQFF TRBD1 TRBJ2-1 NA TRBV7-9
TGTGCCAGCCGGGGAGGGCATACCAATCAGCCCCAGCATTTT CASRGGHTNQPQHF NA TRBJ1-5 once TRBV19
TGTGCCAGCAGCACAGGGACCCAGAACACTGAAGCTTTCTTT CASSTGTQNTEAFF NA TRBJ1-1 NA TRBV9
TGTGCCAGCAGCCGGACAGCAACTAATGAAAAACTGTTTTTT CASSRTATNEKLFF NA TRBJ1-4 NA TRBV2
TGTGCCAGCAATTTCGGACAGACCTCGATCAATGAGCAGTTCTTC CASNFGQTSINEQFF NA TRBJ2-1 NA TRBV27
TGCGCCAGCAGCTTGGAGGTGGGCGGGAGGCCCTCTGGGGCCAACGTCCTGACTTTC CASSLEVGGRPSGANVLTF TRBD2 TRBJ2-6 NA TRBV5-1
TGTGCCACCAAGGGGACTAGCGGGAGGGTCGGGGAGCTGTTTTTT CATKGTSGRVGELFF TRBD2 TRBJ2-2 NA TRBV24-1
TGTGCCAGCAGTTCCAGACTCCAAGCCCGGGGCTACACCTTC CASSSRLQARGYTF NA TRBJ1-2 NA TRBV6-2/TRBV6-3
TGCGCCAGCAGCTTGCGGAGTTCGGGAGGGGAGACCCAGTACTTC CASSLRSSGGETQYF TRBD2 TRBJ2-5 NA TRBV5-1
TGTGCCAGCACCAACTACGGACTAGCGGGAGGCACCTACAATGAGCAGTTCTTC CASTNYGLAGGTYNEQFF TRBD2 TRBJ2-1 NA TRBV6-4
TGTGCCTGTGACAGGGTCGACACTGAAGCTTTCTTT CACDRVDTEAFF TRBD1 TRBJ1-1 NA TRBV30
TGTGCCAGCCTTCGAACCGGGACTACAAACATTCAGTACTTC CASLRTGTTNIQYF TRBD2 TRBJ2-4 NA TRBV6-6
TGTGCCAGCTCACCCCTTAGCGGGAGGGCCACCGGGGAGCTGTTTTTT CASSPLSGRATGELFF TRBD2 TRBJ2-2 NA TRBV18
TGTGCCAGCAGCCTAACGCTGGGGGGGGAAGCTTTCTTT CASSLTLGGEAFF NA TRBJ1-1 NA TRBV12-3/TRBV12-4
TGTGCCAGCAGTTACGGAGGTTCGGACAATGAGCAGTTCTTC CASSYGGSDNEQFF NA TRBJ2-1 NA TRBV6-5
TGTGCCAGCAGTTTTAGGACTAGCGGGAGTTCGACAGATACGCAGTATTTT CASSFRTSGSSTDTQYF TRBD2 TRBJ2-3 NA TRBV28
TGCAGTGCTAGTCGGCTAGCGGGAAGGGGTACAGATACGCAGTATTTT CSASRLAGRGTDTQYF TRBD2 TRBJ2-3 NA TRBV20-1
TGTGCCAGCAGGCCTATAAGCGGGTATGACAATGAGCAGTTCTTC CASRPISGYDNEQFF NA TRBJ2-1 NA TRBV27
TGTGCCAGCGTCCTCGGGTTGAATCAGCCCCAGCATTTT CASVLGLNQPQHF NA TRBJ1-5 NA TRBV12-3/TRBV12-4
TGCGCCAGCAGCTTGGATGAGAAATCGGACACTGAAGCTTTCTTT CASSLDEKSDTEAFF NA TRBJ1-1 NA TRBV5-1
TGTGCCAGCAGTGACTCCAGGGGGACCGGGGAGCTGTTTTTT CASSDSRGTGELFF TRBD1 TRBJ2-2 NA TRBV6-4
TGTGCCAGCAGCGTGCTTGCGGGATCCACAGATACGCAGTATTTT CASSVLAGSTDTQYF NA TRBJ2-3 NA TRBV9
TGCAGCGTTGTAACCTCCCGGTCGGGGGCCAACGTCCTGACTTTC CSVVTSRSGANVLTF NA TRBJ2-6 NA TRBV29-1
TGTGCCAGCTCTCCTCAGGGGCCCTTAAACACCGGGGAGCTGTTTTTT CASSPQGPLNTGELFF NA TRBJ2-2 NA TRBV18
TGTGCCAGCAACAGGCATCGGGGGGAGACCCAGTACTTC CASNRHRGETQYF NA TRBJ2-5 once TRBV2
TGTGCCAGTAGTATCCGCGGGCTCGGGTACGAGCAGTACTTC CASSIRGLGYEQYF NA TRBJ2-7 NA TRBV19
TGTGCCAGTAAACGACTAGCGGGATCTAGCACAGATACGCAGTATTTT CASKRLAGSSTDTQYF TRBD2 TRBJ2-3 NA TRBV19
TGTGCCAGCAGCGTCGGACTAGCGGGAGGTAGCACAGATACGCAGTATTTT CASSVGLAGGSTDTQYF TRBD2 TRBJ2-3 NA TRBV9
TGCGCCAGCAGTGAGTCACTAGCGGCCCAAGATACGCAGTATTTT CASSESLAAQDTQYF TRBD2 TRBJ2-3 NA TRBV10-1
TGTGCCAGCAGCCGGGCGGGCCTTTACGAGCAGTACTTC CASSRAGLYEQYF NA TRBJ2-7 NA TRBV6-1
TGCGCCAGCAGCCGCGACGGACTAGCACCTTCCTCCTACAATGAGCAGTTCTTC CASSRDGLAPSSYNEQFF TRBD2 TRBJ2-1 NA TRBV5-1
TGTGCCACCAGCAGAGATCAACGGTCGGCCGGGGAGCTGTTTTTT CATSRDQRSAGELFF NA TRBJ2-2 many TRBV15